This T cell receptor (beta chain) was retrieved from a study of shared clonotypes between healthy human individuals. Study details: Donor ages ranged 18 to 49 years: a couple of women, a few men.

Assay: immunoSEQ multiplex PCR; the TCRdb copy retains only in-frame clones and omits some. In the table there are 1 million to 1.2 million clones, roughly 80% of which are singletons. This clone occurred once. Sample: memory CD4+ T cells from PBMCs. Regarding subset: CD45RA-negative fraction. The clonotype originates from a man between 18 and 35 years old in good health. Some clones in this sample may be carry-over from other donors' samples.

The CDR3 DNA reads TGCGCCAGCGCCATTAGGACAGCGGGGTCCGAGCAGTACTTC. Its translation is CASAIRTAGSEQYF. The rearrangement uses TRBV5-1 and TRBJ2-7, with D possibly being TRBD2 (7 bases). Germline V gene lookup returns CDR1 SGHRS and CDR2 YFSETQ. V was clipped by 7 bases and J by 6 bases, with 20 bases between them. This CDR3 region has 14 residues.